This entry lists 24 T cell receptor beta chains sequenced from one sample in a study of control samples from healthy donors and cancer patients. Measured with immunoSEQ multiplex PCR; TCRdb has only the in-frame clones, and not every one. The sample records under 100,000 clones, more than 80% being singletons. Sequencing was done on a sample of blood. The receptor source for this set is a woman between 25 and 40 years old in good health.

The chain joins TRBV5-1 to TRBJ2-1; tentatively, D is TRBD2 (6 bases). The CDR3 sequence is 15 residues long. The V end was cut by 5 bases, the J end by 10 bases, with 22 bases between. Germline CDR1 is SGHRS and CDR2 is YFSETQ. The CDR3 DNA follows: TGCGCCAGCAGTTCGGGCTATCGGGAGTACGGGGAGCAGTTCTTC. It encodes CASSSGYREYGEQFF.

The CDR3 region is CASRGLDRREAFF. CDR3 in DNA: TGTGCCAGCAGGGGATTGGACAGACGTGAAGCTTTCTTT. The genes are TRBV27 and TRBJ1-1, with D possibly matching TRBD1 (6 bases). The ends were cut back, 6 bases at V and 7 bases at J, with 15 bases in the middle. Germline V gene lookup returns CDR1 MNHEY and CDR2 SMNVEV (reference sequence). The CDR3 is 13 amino acids.

This rearrangement joins TRBV5-1 to TRBJ2-7, with 12 nucleotides matching TRBD2. The CDR3 spans 16 residues. Per the germline V gene, CDR1 is SGHRS and CDR2 is YFSETQ. Trimming removed 4 bases from V and 3 bases from J; junction bases left unmatched: 8. In nucleotides, the CDR3 is TGCGCCAGCAGCCCGAGACTAGCGGGAGTCCACTACGAGCAGTACTTC. The encoded protein is CASSPRLAGVHYEQYF.

This clone was counted a few times. The rearrangement joins TRBV9 to TRBJ2-7; 11 positions match TRBD2. The CDR3 spans 15 residues. Germline-derived CDR1 and CDR2 are SGDLS and YYNGEE. V lost 4 bases and J lost 4; bases outside the gene matches: 7. CDR3 nucleotide sequence: TGTGCCAGCAGCCCCGGGACTAGCGGTCTATACGAGCAGTACTTC. Amino acid sequence: CASSPGTSGLYEQYF.

This rearrangement joins TRBV6-5 to TRBJ1-1, with D unclear. The CDR3 extends over 15 amino acids. Germline CDR1 reads MNHEY; CDR2 reads SVGAGI. V was pared by 0 bases and J by 0 bases, with 8 bases between. The DNA for the CDR3 is TGTGCCAGCAGTTACTCGATTGGGCTGAACACTGAAGCTTTCTTT. Residues: CASSYSIGLNTEAFF.

The chain employs TRBV3-1 (or the pseudogene TRBV3-2) and TRBJ2-2; D remains unclear. Trimming cost V 0 bases and J 1 base, with 6 bases left between them. Germline V CDR1 and CDR2: LGHDT, YNNKEL (reference sequence). The CDR3 runs 15 residues. The CDR3 DNA reads TGTGCCAGCAGCCAAGATACGGGGAACACCGGGGAGCTGTTTTTT. Protein: CASSQDTGNTGELFF.

The chain combines TRBV10-3 with TRBJ1-3, with TRBD1 as a possible D gene (5 bases). CDR3 length: 15 amino acids. Germline V gene lookup returns CDR1 ENHRY and CDR2 SYGVKD. V was shortened by 3 bases and J by 2 bases, with 11 bases between the two germline ends. CDR3 DNA: TGTGCCATCAGTGAAGAAGGGGAGGCTGGAAACACCATATATTTT. Protein sequence: CAISEEGEAGNTIYF.

The CDR3 reads CASSQVDEQYF. The CDR3 coding sequence is TGTGCCAGCAGCCAAGTGGACGAGCAGTACTTC. The chain couples TRBV3-1 (or the pseudogene TRBV3-2) to TRBJ2-7; D ambiguous. Germline V gene lookup returns CDR1 LGHDT and CDR2 YNNKEL (reference sequence). The CDR3 runs 11 residues. V shed 1 base and J shed 5 bases, with 3 bases lying between them.

Regarding this clone: The germline gene is not matched at one end of the junction; a read error may be the cause. The chain links TRBV4-2 to TRBJ2-2, with TRBD2 matching 7 bases. The CDR3 has 17 amino acids. CDR1 and CDR2 (germline): LGHNA, YNFKEQ. The CDR3 DNA sequence: TGTGCCGGCAGCCATGAACTGGCGGGAGCGGGCACCGGGGAGCTGTTTTTT. It codes for CAGSHELAGAGTGELFF.

This chain joins TRBV4-2 and TRBJ2-3; 7 nucleotides line up with TRBD1. The CDR3 extends over 15 amino acids. V was clipped by 5 bases and J by 5 bases; unmatched bases: 10. Looked up from germline, CDR1 is LGHNA and CDR2 is YNFKEQ. CDR3 sequence: CASSDDTGAGDTQYF. DNA of the CDR3: TGTGCCAGCAGCGACGACACAGGGGCGGGAGATACGCAGTATTTT.

The J gene is TRBJ2-2, the V gene TRBV5-3; D uncertain. TRBV5-3 is marked as an open reading frame, function uncertain. The V end was cut by 2 bases, the J end by 2 bases, with 13 bases between. The length of the CDR3 is 16 residues. In DNA, the CDR3 is TGTGCCAGAAGCTTTCCTCCGACGGGTAACACCGGGGAGCTGTTTTTT. Its translation is CARSFPPTGNTGELFF.

This clone was seen more than once but under ten times. V usage is TRBV13 and J usage is TRBJ2-6, with D hard to call. The CDR3 extends over 13 amino acids. Germline CDR1 is PRHDT and CDR2 is FYEKMQ (reference sequence). V was shortened by 8 bases and J by 2 bases, with 7 bases between the two germline ends. The DNA of the CDR3 is TGTGCCAGCGGGAAGGCTGGGGCCAACGTCCTGACTTTC. Translation gives CASGKAGANVLTF.

V and J are TRBV11-3 and TRBJ2-5; a possible D gene is TRBD1 (5 bases). The germline gives CDR1 SGHNT, CDR2 YENEEA. Trimming took 4 bases from V and 0 from J, leaving 9 bases between them. The CDR3 is made up of 14 amino acids. CDR3 DNA sequence: TGTGCCAGCAGCTCGGAGACAGACCAAGAGACCCAGTACTTC. Its protein is CASSSETDQETQYF.

The chain combines TRBV4-2 with TRBJ2-7; perhaps D is TRBD1 or TRBD2 (6 bases each). CDR3 length equals 13 residues. V dropped 3 bases and J dropped 4 bases, with 10 bases sitting between them. Per the germline V gene, CDR1 is LGHNA and CDR2 is YNFKEQ. The CDR3 reads CASSQGGLYEQYF. The DNA for the CDR3 is TGTGCCAGCAGCCAGGGGGGCCTTTACGAGCAGTACTTC.

The rearrangement links TRBV10-3 to TRBJ2-5; 10 bases line up with TRBD2. This CDR3 is 16 amino acids long. The V segment lost 2 bases and the J segment 2 bases; nucleotides outside the gene matches: 5. Germline CDR1 is ENHRY and CDR2 is SYGVKD. CDR3 nucleotide sequence: TGTGCCATCAGTGAGATTCAACTAGCGGGGCAAGAGACCCAGTACTTC. Translating it yields CAISEIQLAGQETQYF.

V is TRBV7-3 and J is TRBJ1-2, with D tentatively TRBD1 (5 bases). V shed 5 bases and J shed 0 bases, with 16 bases lying between them. Germline assignment: CDR1 SGHTA and CDR2 FQGTGA. The CDR3 totals 16 residues. CDR3 residues: CASSPYGTAANYGYTF. The CDR3 DNA is TGTGCCAGCAGCCCCTACGGGACTGCAGCTAACTATGGCTACACCTTC.

This clone was counted a single time. The chain carries TRBV5-6 and TRBJ1-1; tentative D call: TRBD1 (6 bases). The ends were cut back, 5 bases at V and 6 bases at J, with 14 bases in the middle. This CDR3 is built from 13 residues. The V gene's germline CDR1 is SGHDT and CDR2 YYEEEE. Written as DNA, the CDR3 is TGTGCCAGCAGGAAAACAGGGACTGCTGAAGCTTTCTTT. Its translation is CASRKTGTAEAFF.

Here the CDR3 reads CATRAGGASEQYF. DNA for the CDR3: TGTGCCACCAGGGCGGGGGGCGCATCGGAGCAGTACTTC. The gene calls are TRBV24-1 and TRBJ2-7; 8 nucleotides agree with TRBD2. Per the germline V gene, CDR1 is KGHDR and CDR2 is SFDVKD. The CDR3 runs 13 residues. V trimming: 7 bases; J trimming: 7 bases; junction bases outside the gene matches: 8.

The chain couples TRBV5-4 to TRBJ2-6, with D possibly being TRBD1 (5 bases). This CDR3 is 16 amino acids long. V lost 3 bases, J lost 2 bases, and 12 bases lay in between. Germline CDR1 SGHNT, CDR2 YYREEE (reference sequence). Here the CDR3 reads CASSSPSGTGANVLTF. CDR3 bases: TGTGCCAGCAGCTCCCCCTCAGGGACTGGGGCCAACGTCCTGACTTTC.

CDR3 nucleotides: TGTGCCATCAGCAGTGGGGACGGAGATCAGCCCCAGCATTTT. Protein product: CAISSGDGDQPQHF. The chain joins TRBV10-3 to TRBJ1-5; TRBD1 is a possible D gene (5 bases). Germline V gene lookup returns CDR1 ENHRY and CDR2 SYGVKD. The germline V and J ends were trimmed by 6 bases and 5 bases, with 14 bases remaining between them. The CDR3 runs to 14 residues.

This chain's CDR3 is CASSPRPSEQYF. CDR3 DNA sequence: TGTGCCAGCAGCCCCCGGCCTTCTGAGCAGTACTTC. The rearrangement links TRBV7-8 to TRBJ2-7; no reliable D call. The V end lost 5 bases, the J end lost 7 bases, and 12 bases lay between the germline ends. This CDR3 contains 12 residues. Germline V gene sequence: CDR1 SGHVS, CDR2 FQNEAQ.

The chain combines TRBV7-8 with TRBJ1-4, with 10 bases lining up with TRBD1. This CDR3 has 15 amino acids. CDR1 and CDR2 (germline): SGHVS, FQNEAQ. The V gene end was trimmed by 5 bases and the J gene end by 7 bases; junction bases not matched to a gene: 7. CDR3 sequence reads: CASSKRTGGVEKLFF. The CDR3, as DNA: TGTGCCAGCAGCAAACGGACAGGGGGAGTTGAAAAACTGTTTTTT.

This clone was counted a few times. The rearrangement joins TRBV24-1 to TRBJ2-1; 7 nucleotides align to TRBD2. Germline trimming cut 4 bases from V and 8 bases from J; bases unmatched to any gene: 13. The CDR3 runs 16 residues. Looked up from germline, CDR1 is KGHDR and CDR2 is SFDVKD. CDR3 in DNA: TGTGCCACCAGTGACCCGGGGGGAAATCTAATATATGAGCAGTTCTTC. It specifies CATSDPGGNLIYEQFF.

This chain connects TRBV11-2 to TRBJ2-2; D is uncertain. The V end was cut by 1 base, the J end by 6 bases, with 9 bases between. This CDR3 has 14 amino acids. Germline V gene sequence: CDR1 SGHAT, CDR2 FQNNGV. CDR3 protein: CASSLGHGSGELFF. Written as DNA, the CDR3 is TGTGCCAGCAGCTTAGGTCACGGGTCCGGGGAGCTGTTTTTT.